This T cell receptor (beta chain) was sequenced in a study of blood T cell repertoires in COVID-19. Overall study: COVID-19 samples collected from the United States, Italy and Spain covered acute and convalescent phases. The cDNA or gDNA used as material had been derived from T cells, B-cell-depleted T cells, or PBMCs.

Authors' data handling: Reference gene primer amplification gave estimated nucleated cell counts. TCRdb's table, derived via immunoSEQ multiplex PCR, lists solely in-frame clones and lacks some. From that table come the V and J calls and clone size; the DNA was used to work out D and trimming. The data hold around 180,000 clones, with around 67% observed a single time. Germline loops: CDR1 MNHEY, CDR2 SVGAGI. This CDR3 spans 13 amino acids. V gave up 1 base and J gave up 5 bases, with 8 bases separating them. What was sequenced was peripheral blood. The clonotype was recovered from a woman aged 80 or older with acute or convalescent COVID-19. This chain connects TRBV6-5 to TRBJ2-5, with a possible D match to TRBD1 (6 bases). CDR3 protein: CASSYWQGETQYF. CDR3 coding DNA: TGTGCCAGCAGTTACTGGCAGGGGGAGACCCAGTACTTC.